The 20 T cell receptor beta chains below all came from one sample that was sequenced in a study of T cell responses to AZD1222 COVID-19 vaccine. Using immunoSEQ multiplex PCR, the repertoire was profiled, and TCRdb retains in-frame clones only, with some absent. The repertoire holds more than 80,000 clones, with approximately 85% as singletons. The sample in question was peripheral blood, obtained 28 days after the second AZD1222 dose. The receptors shown here come from an adult who received the AZD1222 COVID-19 vaccine.

V is TRBV4-3 and J is TRBJ2-2; D call uncertain. V lost 5 bases and J 6 bases, leaving 19 bases between the germline ends. Germline CDR1 is LGHNA and CDR2 is YSLEER. The CDR3 length is 16 residues. The CDR3, as DNA: TGCGCCAGCAGCTCCAACCCGGGTCTTAAGGCCGGGGAGCTGTTTTTT. This codes for CASSSNPGLKAGELFF.

The chain employs TRBV6-6 and TRBJ2-5; tentatively, D is TRBD1 (6 bases). The CDR3 sequence is 14 residues long. Trimming removed 6 bases from V and 6 bases from J, with 17 bases in between. Per germline, CDR1 MNHNY and CDR2 SVGAGI (reference sequence). CDR3 DNA sequence: TGTGCCAGCAGCGACGTGGGGGCAGTGAAGACCCAGTACTTC. Its translation: CASSDVGAVKTQYF.

The genes are TRBV7-3 and TRBJ2-3; 12 bases map to TRBD2. The CDR3 is 15 residues long. The germline V gene encodes CDR1 SGHTA and CDR2 FQGTGA. V was pared by 6 bases and J by 4 bases, with 5 bases of the junction left unmatched. The CDR3: CASSSLAGGADTQYF. The CDR3, as DNA: TGTGCCAGCAGTTCTCTAGCGGGAGGGGCAGATACGCAGTATTTT.

The chain carries TRBV5-1 and TRBJ2-1; 9 bases align to TRBD2. The CDR3 spans 15 residues. V was clipped by 2 bases and J by 9 bases; unmatched bases: 9. CDR1 and CDR2 from the germline V gene are SGHRS and YFSETQ. The CDR3 loop is CASSFKGGGAGEQFF. In DNA, the CDR3 is TGCGCCAGCAGCTTCAAGGGCGGGGGGGCTGGTGAGCAGTTCTTC.

This CDR3 is CASSLGDRGNLNTIYF. CDR3 in DNA: TGTGCCAGCAGCCTGGGCGACAGGGGCAACCTAAACACCATATATTTT. V usage is TRBV3-1 (or the pseudogene TRBV3-2) and J usage is TRBJ1-3, with 8 bases lining up with TRBD1. In germline, CDR1 is LGHDT, CDR2 YNNKEL (reference sequence). V shed 4 bases and J 6 bases; nucleotides not matched to a gene: 11. The CDR3 extends over 16 amino acids.

The CDR3 loop reads CASSSPTSGRADTQYF. DNA for the CDR3: TGTGCCAGCAGTAGTCCGACTAGCGGGAGGGCAGATACGCAGTATTTT. J is TRBJ2-3 and V is TRBV27, with 14 bases matching TRBD2. Germline loops: CDR1 MNHEY, CDR2 SMNVEV (reference sequence). This CDR3 comprises 16 residues. V gave up 5 bases and J gave up 4 bases; unmatched junction bases: 5.

J is TRBJ1-5 and V is TRBV2; possibly TRBD1 for D (6 bases). The CDR3 covers 15 residues. Germline loops: CDR1 SNHLY, CDR2 FYNNEI. The V gene lost 2 bases and the J gene lost 6 bases, with 14 bases spanning the gap. The CDR3 DNA reads TGTGCCAGCAGTGAATCAGGGGCTAGGGTTCAGCCCCAGCATTTT. Translated, it gives CASSESGARVQPQHF.

This clone has more than one count but fewer than ten. The chain employs TRBV7-2 and TRBJ2-1; 8 bases match TRBD1. Germline CDR1 SGHTA, CDR2 FQGNSA. The CDR3 has 16 amino acids. V was clipped by 5 bases and J by 9 bases; unmatched bases: 15. Written as DNA, the CDR3 is TGTGCCAGCAGCCTTTCCTCCGGGACAGGATCCGGTGAGCAGTTCTTC. As protein: CASSLSSGTGSGEQFF.

The rearrangement links TRBV5-1 to TRBJ1-1, with D hard to call. This CDR3 is 14 amino acids long. In germline, CDR1 is SGHRS, CDR2 YFSETQ. V was clipped by 7 bases and J by 0 bases, with 13 bases between them. Here the CDR3 DNA reads TGCGCCAGCGGTACCGGGCCCCTGAACACTGAAGCTTTCTTT. The encoded protein is CASGTGPLNTEAFF.

This clone was found once. The rearrangement joins TRBV4-3 to TRBJ2-7, with a tentative D call TRBD1 (6 bases). V was shortened by 0 bases and J by 1 base, with 22 bases between the two germline ends. Germline V gene lookup returns CDR1 LGHNA and CDR2 YSLEER. The CDR3 contains 19 residues. CDR3 region: CASSQESSGARPLSYEQYF. The CDR3 DNA reads TGCGCCAGCAGCCAAGAAAGTTCAGGGGCCAGACCATTATCCTACGAGCAGTACTTC.

The chain is built from TRBV28 and TRBJ2-7; D gene ambiguous. Germline CDR1 MDHEN, CDR2 SYDVKM. Trimming stripped 11 bases from V and 2 bases from J, with 13 bases between. CDR3 size: 12 residues. Here the CDR3 DNA reads TGTGCCGGATCTTCTTCTACCTACGAGCAGTACTTC. Translating gives CAGSSSTYEQYF.

The chain employs TRBV18 and TRBJ2-7, with 9 bases matching TRBD2. The V segment lost 1 base and the J segment 2 bases; nucleotides outside the gene matches: 9. Looked up from germline, CDR1 is KGHSH and CDR2 is LQKENI. CDR3 length: 17 amino acids. Here the CDR3 reads CASSPRTLGGGAYEQYF. DNA for the CDR3: TGTGCCAGCTCACCACGCACTCTTGGCGGGGGGGCCTACGAGCAGTACTTC.

The chain links TRBV3-1 (or the pseudogene TRBV3-2) to TRBJ2-5; either TRBD1 or TRBD2 may fit D (5 bases each). With 0 bases removed from V and 6 bases from J, the gap between germline ends came to 14 bases. The CDR3 is 15 residues long. Germline CDR1 is LGHDT and CDR2 is YNNKEL (reference sequence). The CDR3 loop is CASSQEGTGLKTQYF. Here the CDR3 DNA reads TGTGCCAGCAGCCAAGAAGGGACGGGTCTAAAGACCCAGTACTTC.

This chain joins TRBV19 and TRBJ1-1; D call uncertain. This CDR3 is built from 13 residues. The V end was cut by 5 bases, the J end by 6 bases, with 13 bases between. The germline V gene encodes CDR1 LNHDA and CDR2 SQIVND (reference sequence). Written as DNA, the CDR3 is TGTGCCAGTAGTTTAGGCCTCTCCGCTGAAGCTTTCTTT. It is translated as CASSLGLSAEAFF.

V gene TRBV7-2 combines with J gene TRBJ1-2; D might be TRBD1 (5 bases). This CDR3 comprises 14 residues. Trimming left V 3 bases short and J 8 bases short, with 16 bases between. Germline assignment: CDR1 SGHTA and CDR2 FQGNSA. Here the CDR3 DNA reads TGTGCCAGCAGCTTGCTGCTCAGGGTTGGGGGCTACACCTTC. This encodes CASSLLLRVGGYTF.

The chain has TRBV9 and TRBJ1-2; TRBD1 is a possible D gene (6 bases). Germline lookup yields CDR1 SGDLS and CDR2 YYNGEE. V was trimmed by 0 bases and J by 1 base, leaving 13 bases between them. The CDR3 totals 16 residues. The CDR3 protein is CASSVGEGGRNYGYTF. DNA of the CDR3: TGTGCCAGCAGCGTAGGGGAAGGGGGACGTAACTATGGCTACACCTTC.

The chain carries TRBV4-3 and TRBJ1-4, with D tentatively TRBD1 (5 bases). The CDR3 is made up of 15 amino acids. Germline V gives CDR1 LGHNA, CDR2 YSLEER. Trimming removed 1 base at V and 8 bases at J, with 14 bases between. The CDR3 sequence is CASSQGGRDREKLFF. The CDR3 bases are TGCGCCAGCAGCCAAGGCGGCAGGGATCGCGAAAAACTGTTTTTT.

The CDR3 sequence: CASSLVVPNTEAFF. The CDR3 DNA reads TGTGCCAGCAGCTTGGTAGTCCCGAACACTGAAGCTTTCTTT. The V call is TRBV5-6, the J call TRBJ1-1; D is uncertain. This CDR3 has 14 residues. Germline V gives CDR1 SGHDT, CDR2 YYEEEE. V lost 0 bases, J lost 1 base, and 7 bases lay in between.

This clone was seen a single time. The V and J genes are TRBV7-9 and TRBJ2-7; TRBD1 is a possible D gene (6 bases). Germline assignment: CDR1 SEHNR and CDR2 FQNEAQ (reference sequence). V lost 6 bases and J lost 3, with 15 bases in between. CDR3 length equals 14 residues. Here the CDR3 DNA reads TGTGCCAGCAGTCCGGTGGGGGCCGGCTACGAGCAGTACTTC. Its protein product is CASSPVGAGYEQYF.

This sequence joins TRBV19 and TRBJ1-5; TRBD1 might be the D (6 bases). This CDR3 has 15 amino acids. The V gene lost 1 base and the J gene lost 7 bases, with 14 bases spanning the gap. Per the germline V gene, CDR1 is LNHDA and CDR2 is SQIVND (reference sequence). CDR3 nucleotide sequence: TGTGCCAGTAGTATAGTGGGGGGCTGGCGGCAGCCCCAGCATTTT. This codes for CASSIVGGWRQPQHF.